This TCR beta chain was found in a study of spatial heterogeneity in lung cancer. Overall study findings and caveats: Ubiquitous expanded tumor TCRs were seen in blood more at resection than at follow-up.

Regarding time point: sample taken at primary tumor resection. The V end lost 0 bases, the J end lost 2 bases, and 11 bases lay between the germline ends. This CDR3 region has 16 residues. Per the germline V gene, CDR1 is SGHAT and CDR2 is FQNNGV. MiXCR was run by TCRdb on the 5' RACE reads, yielding one entry per CDR3 protein. The sample contains tens of thousands of distinct CDR3 sequences, less than 9.5% of which appear only once. This clonotype has at least ten counts. The antigen is unknown. The sample here was PBMCs, taken at surgery. The TCR was taken from a female donor with early-stage non-small cell lung cancer. This chain links TRBV11-2 with TRBJ2-1; D not certain. The CDR3 here is CASSLDLWATYNEQFF. The CDR3 coding sequence is TGTGCCAGCAGCTTAGATCTGTGGGCAACCTACAATGAGCAGTTCTTC.